Many counts were recorded for the clone carrying this T cell receptor (beta chain). This entry is derived from a study of T-cell reconstitution after alpha-beta-depleted transplantation in children. Unmatched junction bases numbered 6, after V lost 5 bases and J lost 0 bases. Germline loops: CDR1 SGHTA, CDR2 FQGNSA. The CDR3 length is 16 residues. Unique molecular identifiers were incorporated when the TCRbeta library was constructed. MiXCR, applied by TCRdb to the PCR reads, yields one record per CDR3 protein. The sample yields around 680,000 distinct CDR3 sequences, 16% seen once. This sequence joins TRBV7-2 and TRBJ2-1; TRBD1 aligns across 8 bases. The sample was PBMCs from the stem cell graft donor, taken from the stem cell graft. This clonotype originated in a human donor who donated a stem cell graft to a child with acute myeloid leukemia. The CDR3 DNA is TGTGCCAGCAGCCGACAGGGGCCGAGCTCCTACAATGAGCAGTTCTTC. It translates to CASSRQGPSSYNEQFF.